This entry is about one TCR beta chain. The sample originates from a study of blood T cell repertoires in COVID-19. The length of the CDR3 is 14 residues. Germline CDR1 reads LNHDA; CDR2 reads SQIVND (reference sequence). The V and J ends lost 7 bases and 1 base respectively, with 13 bases between them. The method was immunoSEQ multiplex PCR; TCRdb's version includes in-frame clones alone and lacks a portion of them. The sample lists about 300,000 clones; 85% were seen once. Those who participated ranged in age from roughly 18 to 89 years and resided in 20 to 25 US areas. The study assigned cohorts using participant-reported clinical history.

Material: PBMCs or T cells enriched from blood (not recorded which). The TCR was taken from a woman between 50 and 59 years old who had recovered from COVID-19. V usage is TRBV19 and J usage is TRBJ1-1; D not resolved. CDR3 nucleotides: TGTGCCAGTACCCCAAGAATGCGGAACACTGAAGCTTTCTTT. Translation gives CASTPRMRNTEAFF.